This T cell receptor beta chain derives from a study of blood T cell repertoires in COVID-19. About the study: Researchers got acute and convalescent COVID-19 samples from the United States, Italy and Spain. PBMCs, B-cell-depleted T cells, or T cells provided the cDNA or gDNA that made up the material.

Authors' processing steps: Estimation of nucleated cell counts was performed using reference gene primer amplification. Sequenced by immunoSEQ multiplex PCR; TCRdb stores in-frame clones only, minus some. V, J and clone size reflect that table, while D and trimming were determined from the DNA. This sample has around 100,000 clones, with about nine tenths found just once. The CDR3 is made up of 17 amino acids. Trimming shortened V by 2 bases and J by 1 base, and 18 bases separated the two germline ends. From germline, CDR1 is SGHVS and CDR2 FNYEAQ. Material: peripheral blood. The chain links TRBV7-6 to TRBJ2-7; possible D gene TRBD1, 6 bases. The TCR was taken from a woman older than 75 with acute or convalescent COVID-19. The CDR3 DNA is TGTGCCAGCAGCTTATATTCAACAGGGCGGTCTTCCTACGAGCAGTACTTC. Its translation: CASSLYSTGRSSYEQYF.